Included here is one T cell receptor beta chain sequence, with context. The entry originates in a study of blood T cell repertoires in COVID-19. Deletions cut 6 bases from V and 4 bases from J, with 10 bases between. This CDR3 contains 13 residues. Germline V gene lookup returns CDR1 MNHEY and CDR2 SVGAGI. Method: immunoSEQ multiplex PCR; TCRdb's copy keeps in-frame clones and lacks some. This sample has tens of thousands of clones, with roughly 90% found just once. Sequencing was performed on peripheral blood. The chain is built from TRBV6-5 and TRBJ1-5; D may be TRBD1 (6 bases). The source of this sequence is a human donor in a cohort sampled during active COVID-19. The CDR3 DNA reads as TGTGCCAGCAGAGGGGGTTCTAATCAGCCCCAGCATTTT. This translates into CASRGGSNQPQHF.